The TCR beta chain described here comes from a study of blood T cell repertoires in COVID-19. For the study at large: The study drew acute and convalescent COVID-19 samples from the United States, Italy and Spain. PBMCs, B-cell-depleted T cells, or T cells were the source of the cDNA or gDNA that made up the material.

The CDR3 extends over 15 amino acids. Unmatched junction bases numbered 8, after V lost 5 bases and J lost 7 bases. The germline gives CDR1 MNHEY, CDR2 SVGAGI. Authors' analysis steps: Counts of nucleated cells, estimated from reference gene primer amplification, were obtained. The method was immunoSEQ multiplex PCR; TCRdb's version includes in-frame clones alone and lacks a portion of them. V, J and clone size are those of that table, while D and trimming were read from the DNA. Seen here are around 130,000 clones, about 79% observed once, and the top ten hold more than 4.5%. The sample comprised peripheral blood. J is TRBJ2-1 and V is TRBV6-5, with 10 bases aligning to TRBD2. This TCR was sampled from a woman between 70 and 85 years old with acute or convalescent COVID-19. CDR3: CASSPTSGEGNEQFF. The DNA of the CDR3 is TGTGCCAGCAGTCCTACTAGCGGGGAGGGGAATGAGCAGTTCTTC.